The 24 T cell receptor beta chains presented below share a single source sample, sequenced in a study of T cells in tumors after PD-1 blockade. Assay: immunoSEQ multiplex PCR; the TCRdb copy retains only in-frame clones and omits some. The sample records 13,000 to 15,000 clones, around four fifths being singletons. The sample here was PBMCs, taken after anti-PD-1 treatment. These receptor sequences come from a human donor with basal cell carcinoma.

This sequence joins TRBV6-2 or TRBV6-3 and TRBJ2-6, with 7 bases identical to TRBD1. The CDR3 sequence is 13 residues long. Per the germline V gene, CDR1 is MNHEY and CDR2 is SVGEGT. Trimming at V came to 5 bases and at J to 12 bases, leaving 7 bases not matched to a gene. The CDR3: CASSLKTGSVLTF. CDR3 bases: TGTGCCAGCAGTCTAAAGACAGGGTCCGTCCTGACTTTC.

The rearrangement links TRBV19 to TRBJ1-2; 7 nucleotides line up with TRBD1. V was clipped by 3 bases and J by 8 bases; unmatched bases: 9. This CDR3 spans 14 amino acids. Germline V gives CDR1 LNHDA, CDR2 SQIVND (reference sequence). CDR3 sequence reads: CASSIAGTVVGYTF. The CDR3 DNA sequence: TGTGCCAGTAGTATTGCGGGGACAGTTGTCGGCTACACCTTC.

This rearrangement joins TRBV28 to TRBJ1-5; 7 nucleotides agree with TRBD1. Germline trimming cut 7 bases from V and 0 bases from J; bases unmatched to any gene: 6. The germline V gene has CDR1 MDHEN and CDR2 SYDVKM. The CDR3 sequence is 15 residues long. The CDR3 DNA reads as TGTGCCAGCATTGGGACAGAATATAGCAATCAGCCCCAGCATTTT. It encodes CASIGTEYSNQPQHF.

This clone was picked up a small number of times. The chain uses TRBV5-5 and TRBJ1-2, with D unclear. The length of the CDR3 is 16 residues. Germline CDR1 reads SGHKS; CDR2 reads YYEKEE (reference sequence). The V gene lost 4 bases and the J gene lost 0 bases, with 16 bases spanning the gap. The CDR3 nucleotides are TGTGCCAGCAGCCCCACGGAGGGTAGCGCTAACTATGGCTACACCTTC. This gives the protein CASSPTEGSANYGYTF.

The gene calls are TRBV5-4 and TRBJ1-1; 8 bases are shared with TRBD1. Germline CDR1 and CDR2: SGHNT and YYREEE (reference sequence). With V trimmed by 4 bases and J by 2 bases, 4 bases remained unmatched. This CDR3 comprises 14 residues. The CDR3 here is CASSRGQGNTEAFF. CDR3 bases: TGTGCCAGCAGCCGTGGACAGGGTAACACTGAAGCTTTCTTT.

The chain uses TRBV28 and TRBJ2-3; TRBD2 aligns across 10 bases. Germline CDR1 reads MDHEN; CDR2 reads SYDVKM. Trimming at V came to 2 bases and at J to 1 base, leaving 3 bases not matched to a gene. The CDR3 loop spans 16 amino acids. CDR3 region: CASSLKREGGTDTQYF. In DNA, the CDR3 is TGTGCCAGCAGTTTAAAGCGGGAGGGTGGCACAGATACGCAGTATTTT.

This chain links TRBV7-2 with TRBJ1-2; D remains ambiguous. From germline, CDR1 is SGHTA and CDR2 FQGNSA. V lost 5 bases and J 3 bases, leaving 16 bases between the germline ends. CDR3 size: 15 residues. The CDR3 nucleotides read TGTGCCAGCAGCCCCGAGCGAGGGCCCTACTATGGCTACACCTTC. Its translation is CASSPERGPYYGYTF.

J is TRBJ2-2 and V is TRBV5-4; 11 bases map to TRBD2. Trimming removed 4 bases from V and 4 bases from J; junction bases left unmatched: 3. This CDR3 is 15 amino acids long. CDR1 and CDR2 (germline): SGHNT, YYREEE (reference sequence). The CDR3 is CASSLAGGVTGELFF. The CDR3 DNA follows: TGTGCCAGCAGCCTAGCGGGAGGTGTCACCGGGGAGCTGTTTTTT.

J is TRBJ1-3 and V is TRBV19, with TRBD1 identical over 8 bases. The CDR3 length is 15 residues. Germline V gene data show CDR1 as LNHDA and CDR2 as SQIVND (reference sequence). The V and J ends lost 5 bases and 2 bases, in that order; junction bases with no gene match: 5. The CDR3 sequence is CASSARQGTGNTIYF. CDR3 coding DNA: TGTGCCAGTAGTGCGCGACAGGGGACTGGAAACACCATATATTTT.

The V and J genes are TRBV29-1 and TRBJ1-5; 8 bases line up with TRBD1. V shed 6 bases and J 9 bases; nucleotides not matched to a gene: 7. The CDR3 consists of 12 residues. The V gene's germline CDR1 is SQVTM and CDR2 ANQGSEA. In DNA form, the CDR3 reads TGCAGCGTGGGACAGGCAAAAGGGCCCCAGCATTTT. The encoded protein is CSVGQAKGPQHF.

This clone is a singleton in its sample. This chain links TRBV7-3 with TRBJ2-1; TRBD2 aligns across 12 bases. The CDR3 is made up of 16 amino acids. The germline CDR1 and CDR2 sequences are SGHTA and FQGTGA. The J segment lost 7 bases and the V segment lost 1 base, leaving 5 bases of the junction unmatched. CDR3 sequence (DNA): TGTGCCAGCAGCTTAAGGCTAGCGGGAGGGCCTAATGAGCAGTTCTTC. Protein product: CASSLRLAGGPNEQFF.

The chain employs TRBV5-4 and TRBJ2-3, with D maybe TRBD2 (6 bases). The V and J ends lost 4 bases and 3 bases respectively, with 18 bases between them. Germline CDR1 and CDR2: SGHNT and YYREEE (reference sequence). This CDR3 region has 16 residues. CDR3 sequence (DNA): TGTGCCAGCAGCATCAGGGAGGATTCGGCTACAGATACGCAGTATTTT. Translation gives CASSIREDSATDTQYF.

The chain links TRBV19 to TRBJ2-1, with a weak D call TRBD2 (5 bases). Trimming cost V 4 bases and J 0 bases, with 13 bases left between them. The germline V gene encodes CDR1 LNHDA and CDR2 SQIVND (reference sequence). This CDR3 has 16 amino acids. CDR3 in DNA: TGTGCCAGTAGTAACCCCGGCGGGTTCTCCTACAATGAGCAGTTCTTC. Translated, it gives CASSNPGGFSYNEQFF.

This chain joins TRBV19 and TRBJ2-4; D is unresolved. The length of the CDR3 is 19 residues. Germline assignment: CDR1 LNHDA and CDR2 SQIVND (reference sequence). V was pared by 3 bases and J by 0 bases, with 21 bases between. CDR3 bases: TGTGCCAGTAGTATTAATGGTATTCTAGGCAGCCTAGCCAAAAACATTCAGTACTTC. This sequence encodes CASSINGILGSLAKNIQYF.

V gene TRBV5-6 combines with J gene TRBJ2-5; no firm D call. Germline V gives CDR1 SGHDT, CDR2 YYEEEE. CDR3 size: 15 residues. Trimming pared 1 base from V and 5 bases from J, leaving 15 bases between. CDR3 residues: CASSLYNGFGETQYF. CDR3 DNA: TGTGCCAGCAGCTTGTATAACGGCTTCGGCGAGACCCAGTACTTC.

This clone has just a few counts. The rearrangement links TRBV15 to TRBJ2-7; tentatively, D is TRBD2 (5 bases). V was trimmed by 4 bases and J by 4 bases, leaving 11 bases between them. The CDR3 contains 13 residues. The germline gives CDR1 LNHNV, CDR2 YYDKDF (reference sequence). The CDR3 reads CATSTDSRYEQYF. DNA of the CDR3: TGTGCCACCAGCACGGACTCACGATACGAGCAGTACTTC.

The rearrangement joins TRBV10-3 to TRBJ2-1; 11 positions match TRBD2. V was pared by 3 bases and J by 10 bases, with 5 bases of the junction left unmatched. The CDR3 totals 14 residues. CDR1 and CDR2 from the germline V gene are ENHRY and SYGVKD. The CDR3 loop is CAISDSGGAGEQFF. CDR3 nucleotides: TGTGCCATCAGTGATAGCGGGGGGGCCGGGGAGCAGTTCTTC.

This clone was picked up one time. The chain's CDR3 is CASSLLGNEKLFF. The CDR3 DNA sequence: TGTGCCAGCAGCCTCCTCGGAAATGAAAAACTGTTTTTT. V is TRBV5-5 and J is TRBJ1-4; the D is unclear. The CDR3 is 13 amino acids. Germline V gene data show CDR1 as SGHKS and CDR2 as YYEKEE (reference sequence). The V end lost 4 bases, the J end lost 5 bases, and 9 bases lay between the germline ends.

The rearrangement links TRBV15 to TRBJ1-1, with 9 bases fitting TRBD1. The CDR3 is 15 amino acids. From germline, CDR1 is LNHNV and CDR2 YYDKDF (reference sequence). The J segment lost 5 bases and the V segment lost 1 base, leaving 5 bases of the junction unmatched. The CDR3 bases are TGTGCCACCAGCAGAGGCCAGACAGGGGGTACTGAAGCTTTCTTT. Translation: CATSRGQTGGTEAFF.

The sample holds one count of this clone. The V gene is TRBV27, the J gene TRBJ2-1; the D gene is possibly TRBD1 (6 bases). CDR1 is MNHEY, CDR2 SMNVEV, per germline (reference sequence). Trimming removed 0 bases at V and 2 bases at J, with 11 bases between. This CDR3 spans 16 amino acids. The CDR3 DNA reads as TGTGCCAGCAGTTTATCACCAGGGGTTGCCTACAATGAGCAGTTCTTC. Amino acid sequence: CASSLSPGVAYNEQFF.

This clone has just one count. This chain uses TRBV4-1 with TRBJ2-7, with 9 bases identical to TRBD1. V was pared by 4 bases and J by 9 bases, with 19 bases of the junction left unmatched. This CDR3 is 17 amino acids long. CDR1 is MGHRA, CDR2 YSYEKL, per germline. As DNA, the CDR3 is TGCGCCAGCAGCCTATATCCTCCGGGACAGGGTTTCGTTGGGCAGTACTTC. Translating gives CASSLYPPGQGFVGQYF.

The chain joins TRBV7-2 to TRBJ2-5, with a possible D match to TRBD1 (6 bases). Germline CDR1 reads SGHTA; CDR2 reads FQGNSA. V lost 7 bases and J 5 bases, leaving 17 bases between the germline ends. CDR3 length: 14 amino acids. CDR3 sequence (DNA): TGTGCCAGCACCCCCCAGGGGAATGGGGAGACCCAGTACTTC. Translated: CASTPQGNGETQYF.

The chain has TRBV6-1 and TRBJ1-4, with 9 bases that match TRBD1. Losses at the gene ends were 4 bases for V and 0 bases for J; bases not matched to a gene: 15. The CDR3 runs to 20 residues. Looked up from germline, CDR1 is MNHNS and CDR2 is SASEGT. The CDR3 here is CASSAPTGGLYLATNEKLFF. The CDR3 DNA reads TGTGCCAGCAGTGCTCCCACAGGGGGCCTCTACTTAGCAACTAATGAAAAACTGTTTTTT.

The chain uses TRBV24-1 and TRBJ1-5; TRBD1 matches at 8 bases. Unmatched junction bases numbered 7, after V lost 4 bases and J lost 6 bases. Germline V CDR1 and CDR2: KGHDR, SFDVKD. The CDR3 runs to 15 residues. The CDR3 spells CATSDPGQGGQPQHF. For the CDR3, the DNA is TGTGCCACCAGTGACCCCGGACAGGGCGGTCAGCCCCAGCATTTT.